The 19 T cell receptor beta chains below come from one sample, sequenced in a study of T cells in Graves' hyperthyroidism and ophthalmopathy. From RNA transcripts, TCR beta CDR3 regions were amplified. Using the HTBI primer set, a first-round RT-PCR was run on the TCR CDR3. TCRdb called the multiplex PCR reads again in MiXCR, with one record for every CDR3 protein. The sample has about 840,000 distinct CDR3 sequences, roughly 37% seen once. Sample: blood. Receptor source: a man between 18 and 35 years old with Graves' hyperthyroidism.

In its sample, this clonotype was seen a few times. The gene calls are TRBV5-1 and TRBJ2-5, with TRBD1 matching over 9 bases. This CDR3 comprises 16 residues. The V segment lost 0 bases and the J segment 0 bases; nucleotides outside the gene matches: 3. The V gene's germline CDR1 is SGHRS and CDR2 YFSETQ. Written as DNA, the CDR3 is TGCGCCAGCAGCTTGGCAGGGGACAGGGACCAAGAGACCCAGTACTTC. Protein sequence: CASSLAGDRDQETQYF.

This clonotype was recorded many times. The chain employs TRBV20-1 and TRBJ1-3; D ambiguous. The germline V gene encodes CDR1 DFQATT and CDR2 SNEGSKA (reference sequence). The CDR3 loop spans 11 amino acids. V lost 0 bases and J 8 bases, leaving 5 bases between the germline ends. The CDR3 reads CSARDGYTIYF. In DNA, the CDR3 is TGCAGTGCTAGAGACGGTTACACCATATATTTT.

Regarding this clonotype: Germline and junction disagree at one end, which may indicate a read error. The chain combines TRBV5-1 with TRBJ1-5; D is unresolved. CDR1 is SGHRS and CDR2 is YFSETQ in the germline V gene. CDR3 length equals 15 residues. This chain's CDR3 is CASGLKVGRDQPQHF. The CDR3 nucleotides read TGCGCCAGCGGCTTGAAGGTTGGCCGAGATCAGCCCCAGCATTTT.

This clonotype occurred many times. The gene calls are TRBV12-3 or TRBV12-4 and TRBJ1-5; no firm D call. Between the trimmed V and J ends, which lost 5 bases and 6 bases, there was a span of 8 bases. The CDR3 is made up of 12 amino acids. The CDR3 here is CASSVYRQPQHF. The DNA of the CDR3 is TGTGCCAGCAGTGTCTATCGTCAGCCCCAGCATTTT.

The genes are TRBV7-6 and TRBJ2-5, with 7 bases that match TRBD1. V lost 6 bases, J lost 7 bases, and 14 bases stayed unmatched. CDR3 size: 15 residues. The V gene's germline CDR1 is SGHVS and CDR2 FNYEAQ. The CDR3 DNA is TGTGCCAGCAGTCCTAGGACAGGAAATAGTGGGACCCAGTACTTC. This gives the protein CASSPRTGNSGTQYF.

This clonotype was seen a handful of times. The chain combines TRBV29-1 with TRBJ2-3, with TRBD1 matching 8 bases. There are 12 residues in the CDR3. V was pared by 6 bases and J by 3 bases, with 2 bases of the junction left unmatched. CDR1 SQVTM and CDR2 ANQGSEA come from the germline V gene. CDR3 amino acids: CSVRTGTDTQYF. CDR3 in DNA: TGCAGCGTCCGGACAGGGACAGATACGCAGTATTTT.

This clonotype has ten or more counts. The rearrangement uses TRBV9 and TRBJ2-7; 10 positions match TRBD2. Trimming took 3 bases from V and 7 from J; bases not matched to a gene: 13. Germline V gives CDR1 SGDLS, CDR2 YYNGEE. This CDR3 is 16 amino acids long. The CDR3 loop is CASSESPSGSSQEQYF. DNA of the CDR3: TGTGCCAGCAGCGAGTCCCCTAGCGGGAGTTCTCAAGAGCAGTACTTC. Full variable domain (rest looked up from reference TRBV9 and TRBJ2-7): DSGVTQTPKHLITATGQRVTLRCSPRSGDLSVYWYQQSLDQGLQFLIQYYNGEERAKGNILERFSAQQFPDLHSELNLSSLELGDSALYFCASSESPSGSSQEQYFGPGTRLTVT.

On this clonotype itself: One junction end disagrees with the germline gene, perhaps due to a read error. The genes are TRBV7-9 and TRBJ1-5, with unresolved D. The germline V gene encodes CDR1 SEHNR and CDR2 FQNEAQ (reference sequence). The CDR3 has 16 residues. Here the CDR3 reads CASSLDGYYSNQPQHF. DNA of the CDR3: TGTGCCAGCAGTTTAGACGGATACTATAGCAATCAGCCCCAGCATTTT.

This clonotype has at least ten counts. The chain has TRBV2 and TRBJ2-7; no clear D. This CDR3 is built from 13 residues. CDR1 and CDR2 from the germline V gene are SNHLY and FYNNEI. V lost 7 bases, J lost 0 bases, and 10 bases lay in between. CDR3 DNA: TGTGCCAGCACCCAACTAACCTCCTACGAGCAGTACTTC. The encoded protein is CASTQLTSYEQYF.

The V and J genes are TRBV6-5 and TRBJ2-5, with D uncertain. V was cut by 6 bases and J by 5 bases, with 13 bases left in between. There are 13 residues in the CDR3. The germline CDR1 and CDR2 sequences are MNHEY and SVGAGI. The CDR3 DNA reads as TGTGCCAGCAGCGAGATAGTTGGGGAGACCCAGTACTTC. Translating gives CASSEIVGETQYF.

Note on this clonotype: With a much larger clone just one base away, this may be a read error. CDR3 amino acids: CASSLVAGLGSPHHF. In DNA, the CDR3 is TGTGCCAGCAGCTTAGTGGCAGGGCTGGGCTCACCCCACCACTTT. V and J are TRBV7-2 and TRBJ1-6, with D tentatively TRBD1 (5 bases). This CDR3 contains 15 residues. CDR1 SGHTA and CDR2 FQGNSA come from the germline V gene.

In DNA form, the CDR3 reads TGTGCCAGCACCGACAAGCACATGAACACTGAAGCTTTCTTT. This translates into CASTDKHMNTEAFF. V and J are TRBV7-2 and TRBJ1-1; D gene uncertain. CDR1 SGHTA and CDR2 FQGNSA come from the germline V gene. The CDR3 sequence is 14 residues long. Trimming left V 7 bases short and J 0 bases short, with 12 bases between.

The chain carries TRBV6-5 and TRBJ2-2; D not resolved. The CDR3 runs to 14 residues. Trimming took off 5 bases at V and 4 bases at J, with 11 bases between the two ends. Germline V CDR1 and CDR2: MNHEY, SVGAGI. The DNA for the CDR3 is TGTGCCAGCAGTGAAGTCGGAATCACCGGGGAGCTGTTTTTT. Translating it yields CASSEVGITGELFF.

The chain is built from TRBV7-2 and TRBJ2-7; possibly TRBD2 for D (6 bases). The V and J ends lost 5 bases and 6 bases respectively, with 17 bases between them. CDR1 is SGHTA and CDR2 is FQGNSA in the germline V gene. CDR3 length equals 14 residues. Written as DNA, the CDR3 is TGTGCCAGCAGCCCCGGAGGGCCTGTAGGCGAGCAGTACTTC. It translates to CASSPGGPVGEQYF.

As to this clonotype: Since a much larger clone is just one base distant, this may be a read error. The V and J genes are TRBV28 and TRBJ1-4; D is unresolved. CDR1 MDHEN and CDR2 SYDVKM come from the germline V gene. Trimming stripped 11 bases from V and 4 bases from J, with 8 bases between. This CDR3 is 11 amino acids long. The CDR3 DNA reads as TGTGCCGGCACCTTTAATGAAAAACTGTTTTTT. Protein sequence: CAGTFNEKLFF.

A few counts support this clonotype. This chain connects TRBV9 to TRBJ2-3; 9 bases are shared with TRBD1. V gave up 3 bases and J gave up 5 bases; unmatched junction bases: 4. The CDR3 consists of 14 residues. Germline V gene sequence: CDR1 SGDLS, CDR2 YYNGEE. The CDR3 coding sequence is TGTGCCAGCAGCGGCCGGGACAGGGTAGATACGCAGTATTTT. This encodes CASSGRDRVDTQYF. Using reference TRBV9 and TRBJ2-3 for the parts outside the CDR3, the full variable domain is DSGVTQTPKHLITATGQRVTLRCSPRSGDLSVYWYQQSLDQGLQFLIQYYNGEERAKGNILERFSAQQFPDLHSELNLSSLELGDSALYFCASSGRDRVDTQYFGPGTRLTVL.

The chain has TRBV19 and TRBJ1-3; the match to TRBD1 covers 9 bases. Germline CDR1 is LNHDA and CDR2 is SQIVND (reference sequence). V dropped 4 bases and J dropped 0; count of bases not matched to a gene: 16. CDR3 length equals 20 residues. This CDR3 reads CASSTTGQGFTIGSGNTIYF. The CDR3 DNA follows: TGTGCCAGTAGTACGACTGGACAGGGGTTCACGATCGGCTCTGGAAACACCATATATTTT.

V and J are TRBV5-1 and TRBJ2-7; tentatively, D is TRBD2 (5 bases). The V end was cut by 0 bases, the J end by 3 bases, with 10 bases between. From germline, CDR1 is SGHRS and CDR2 YFSETQ. This CDR3 has 14 amino acids. The CDR3 sequence is CASSLATGNYEQYF. The CDR3 DNA reads as TGCGCCAGCAGCTTGGCGACGGGGAACTACGAGCAGTACTTC.

This rearrangement joins TRBV24-1 to TRBJ1-1; D gene unclear. This CDR3 has 13 amino acids. Looked up from germline, CDR1 is KGHDR and CDR2 is SFDVKD. Trimming left V 0 bases short and J 10 bases short, with 11 bases between. CDR3 bases: TGTGCCACCAGTGATTTGGTCGGCCAGCCAGCTTTCTTT. Its translation: CATSDLVGQPAFF.